A selection of T cell receptor beta chains follows, all from one sample in a study of blood T cell repertoires in COVID-19. Using immunoSEQ multiplex PCR, the repertoire was profiled, and TCRdb retains in-frame clones only, with some absent. The table records fewer than 140,000 clones, about four fifths of them present only once. Material for sequencing was peripheral blood. The receptors shown here come from a woman aged 60-75 years with acute or convalescent COVID-19. Each CDR3 is given without its conserved first and last residue. A D gene is named only where the DNA matches it firmly.

V: TRBV6-5; J: TRBJ1-2; D: TRBD1; CDR3: ASITRGDRIYGYT
V: TRBV5-1; J: TRBJ2-7; D: NA; CDR3: ASSLTRNEQY
V: TRBV5-6; J: TRBJ2-5; D: NA; CDR3: ASSSLPTEETQY
V: TRBV7-2; J: TRBJ2-3; D: NA; CDR3: ASSPDSGSTDTQY
V: TRBV3-1/TRBV3-2; J: TRBJ2-1; D: NA; CDR3: ASSQDMGPYNEQF
V: TRBV27; J: TRBJ2-7; D: TRBD2; CDR3: ASRYLTSREQY
V: TRBV30; J: TRBJ2-7; D: TRBD2; CDR3: AWSTTSSRYYEQY
V: TRBV28; J: TRBJ2-5; D: TRBD1; CDR3: ASSFFGTGQETQY
V: TRBV19; J: TRBJ1-6; D: NA; CDR3: ASSKRIANSYNSPLH
V: TRBV12-3/TRBV12-4; J: TRBJ1-1; D: NA; CDR3: ASSRSSGPAF
V: TRBV18; J: TRBJ2-7; D: TRBD1; CDR3: ASSPPRQGTYEQY
V: TRBV27; J: TRBJ1-6; D: TRBD1; CDR3: ASSLGTGGYNSPLH
V: TRBV11-2; J: TRBJ2-4; D: NA; CDR3: ASSPMGGGLGAKNIQY
V: TRBV27; J: TRBJ2-7; D: TRBD1; CDR3: ASNKVGQGAGEQY
V: TRBV3-1/TRBV3-2; J: TRBJ2-5; D: NA; CDR3: ASSPLAEETQY
V: TRBV29-1; J: TRBJ2-3; D: NA; CDR3: SARPRESEDTQY
V: TRBV6-5; J: TRBJ1-6; D: NA; CDR3: ASSYSSSSYNSPLH
V: TRBV19; J: TRBJ1-5; D: TRBD1; CDR3: ASSIGDRSNQPQH
V: TRBV19; J: TRBJ2-7; D: TRBD1; CDR3: ASSSGQGAYEQY
V: TRBV2; J: TRBJ2-1; D: NA; CDR3: ASTEGGGFKNEQF
V: TRBV7-8; J: TRBJ2-7; D: NA; CDR3: ASSSMVASYEQY
V: TRBV2; J: TRBJ1-5; D: NA; CDR3: ASSVNYEGQPQH
V: TRBV7-3; J: TRBJ2-3; D: TRBD1; CDR3: ASSSTSTGEAY
V: TRBV18; J: TRBJ2-7; D: NA; CDR3: ASSPNLVSSSYEQY
V: TRBV2; J: TRBJ1-2; D: NA; CDR3: ASSDETVYGYT
V: TRBV19; J: TRBJ1-5; D: TRBD1; CDR3: ASSWGPDRAHQPQH
V: TRBV7-8; J: TRBJ2-3; D: NA; CDR3: ASSLTGTSDTQY
V: TRBV7-3; J: TRBJ1-3; D: TRBD1; CDR3: ASSSGTGTATPLSSGNTIY
V: TRBV29-1; J: TRBJ2-2; D: NA; CDR3: SVGAGLTGELF
V: TRBV28; J: TRBJ1-1; D: NA; CDR3: ASSSGGRQSEAF